This record looks at one T cell receptor beta chain sequence and its context. Profiling relied on immunoSEQ multiplex PCR, and the TCRdb table lists in-frame clones only, not all of them. The sample records some 200,000 clones, approximately 85% being singletons. This specimen comes from a study of blood T cell repertoires in COVID-19. V was clipped by 6 bases and J by 2 bases, with 9 bases between them. The CDR3 sequence is 13 residues long. The V gene is TRBV12-3 or TRBV12-4, the J gene TRBJ2-3; the D is unclear. The receptor's source is a woman aged 55 to 70 with acute or convalescent COVID-19. Sequenced input: peripheral blood. The chain's CDR3 is CASSQDSTDTQYF. The CDR3 region has the DNA TGTGCCAGCAGCCAAGACTCCACAGATACGCAGTATTTT.